Listed below are T cell receptor beta chains from one sample, sequenced in a study of regulatory T cells in long-lasting Graves disease. MiXCR, run by TCRdb on the multiplex PCR reads, gives a single entry per CDR3 protein. The data hold 400,000 to 550,000 distinct CDR3 sequences, with 15% observed a single time. The same sample was also studied in work on T cells in Graves' hyperthyroidism and ophthalmopathy.

The starting material was peripheral blood mononuclear cells (PBMCs), obtained at new diagnosis, from a patient treated with antithyroid drugs. These receptors came from a young woman with Graves disease. The CDR3 runs from the conserved cysteine through the conserved F or W. D genes are given only for firm matches. Rows may omit the clone size; those that give it use once, few, many or a size class.

J gene: TRBJ1-2; D gene: NA; clone size: many; V gene: TRBV6-1; CDR3 protein: CASSEAYSYGYTF; CDR3 DNA: TGTGCCAGCAGTGAAGCTTACTCATATGGCTACACCTTC
J gene: TRBJ2-2; D gene: TRBD1; clone size: NA; V gene: TRBV7-8; CDR3 protein: CASSLLGTGGTGTGELFF; CDR3 DNA: TGTGCCAGCAGCTTACTCGGGACAGGGGGCACTGGCACCGGGGAGCTGTTTTTT
J gene: TRBJ2-2; D gene: TRBD2; clone size: many; V gene: TRBV12-3/TRBV12-4; CDR3 protein: CASSPFGSGRAFGELFF; CDR3 DNA: TGTGCCAGCAGTCCTTTTGGTAGCGGGAGGGCCTTTGGGGAGCTGTTTTTT
J gene: TRBJ1-1; D gene: NA; clone size: many; V gene: TRBV18; CDR3 protein: CASSSGMGTEAFF; CDR3 DNA: TGTGCCAGCTCATCCGGGATGGGCACTGAAGCTTTCTTT
J gene: TRBJ2-7; D gene: NA; clone size: many; V gene: TRBV7-2; CDR3 protein: CASSLSRPRIFYEQYF; CDR3 DNA: TGTGCCAGCAGCTTATCCCGACCCCGAATATTCTACGAGCAGTACTTC
J gene: TRBJ2-7; D gene: TRBD2; clone size: NA; V gene: TRBV25-1; CDR3 protein: CASSAKHPTSGYSYEQYF; CDR3 DNA: TGTGCCAGCAGTGCAAAACACCCTACTAGCGGGTATTCCTACGAGCAGTACTTC
J gene: TRBJ2-1; D gene: TRBD2; clone size: NA; V gene: TRBV13; CDR3 protein: CASSPIAGRNEQFF; CDR3 DNA: TGTGCCAGCAGCCCTATAGCGGGAAGGAATGAGCAGTTCTTC
J gene: TRBJ2-7; D gene: TRBD2; clone size: many; V gene: TRBV6-1; CDR3 protein: CARIGTSGRPPREQYF; CDR3 DNA: TGTGCCAGGATCGGGACTAGCGGGAGGCCCCCGCGGGAGCAGTACTTC
J gene: TRBJ2-7; D gene: NA; clone size: many; V gene: TRBV7-9; CDR3 protein: CASSLELGLNEQYF; CDR3 DNA: TGTGCCAGCAGCTTAGAATTAGGACTTAACGAGCAGTACTTC
J gene: TRBJ2-3; D gene: NA; clone size: few; V gene: TRBV19; CDR3 protein: CASNPGPHTDTQYF; CDR3 DNA: TGTGCCAGTAACCCGGGACCTCACACAGATACGCAGTATTTT
J gene: TRBJ1-5; D gene: NA; clone size: many; V gene: TRBV12-3/TRBV12-4; CDR3 protein: CASSPRDKQPQHF; CDR3 DNA: TGTGCCAGCAGTCCTCGGGACAAGCAGCCCCAGCATTTT
J gene: TRBJ1-5; D gene: NA; clone size: many; V gene: TRBV12-3/TRBV12-4; CDR3 protein: CASSFRYSNQPQHF; CDR3 DNA: TGTGCCAGCAGCTTTCGGTATAGCAATCAGCCCCAGCATTTT
J gene: TRBJ1-5; D gene: NA; clone size: once; V gene: TRBV30; CDR3 protein: CAWSAGRNQPQHF; CDR3 DNA: TGTGCCTGGAGTGCAGGCCGCAATCAGCCCCAGCATTTT
J gene: TRBJ2-7; D gene: TRBD2; clone size: NA; V gene: TRBV6-1; CDR3 protein: CASRTSETYEQYF; CDR3 DNA: TGTGCCAGCCGGACTAGCGAGACCTACGAGCAGTACTTC
J gene: TRBJ2-2; D gene: TRBD2; clone size: many; V gene: TRBV11-2; CDR3 protein: CASSPRTSGTGTGELFF; CDR3 DNA: TGTGCCAGCAGCCCTCGGACTAGCGGGACTGGCACCGGGGAGCTGTTTTTT
J gene: TRBJ2-3; D gene: NA; clone size: NA; V gene: TRBV6-1; CDR3 protein: CASSPRLERADTQYF; CDR3 DNA: TGTGCCAGCAGTCCAAGACTAGAGCGTGCAGATACGCAGTATTTT
J gene: TRBJ2-1; D gene: NA; clone size: many; V gene: TRBV7-7; CDR3 protein: CASSLEGGNSYNEQFF; CDR3 DNA: TGTGCTAGCAGCTTAGAGGGCGGAAACTCCTACAATGAGCAGTTCTTC
J gene: TRBJ2-2; D gene: TRBD1; clone size: many; V gene: TRBV6-2/TRBV6-3; CDR3 protein: CASSRTGSLAGELFF; CDR3 DNA: TGTGCCAGCAGCCGGACAGGGTCACTCGCCGGGGAGCTGTTTTTT
J gene: TRBJ1-1; D gene: NA; clone size: few; V gene: TRBV12-3/TRBV12-4; CDR3 protein: CASIMNTEAFF; CDR3 DNA: TGTGCCAGCATTATGAACACTGAAGCTTTCTTT
J gene: TRBJ1-2; D gene: TRBD1; clone size: few; V gene: TRBV19; CDR3 protein: CASIEGQGDYGYTF; CDR3 DNA: TGTGCCAGTATAGAGGGACAGGGGGACTATGGCTACACCTTC
J gene: TRBJ1-2; D gene: NA; clone size: NA; V gene: TRBV15; CDR3 protein: CATSRSGPNYGYTF; CDR3 DNA: TGTGCCACCAGCAGATCGGGACCAAACTATGGCTACACCTTC
J gene: TRBJ1-6; D gene: NA; clone size: few; V gene: TRBV2; CDR3 protein: CASSEALQRVSSPLHF; CDR3 DNA: TGTGCCAGCAGTGAAGCGCTTCAGAGGGTTTCTTCACCCCTCCACTTT
J gene: TRBJ2-7; D gene: NA; clone size: many; V gene: TRBV20-1; CDR3 protein: CSASPSVKSYEQYF; CDR3 DNA: TGCAGTGCTTCTCCCAGCGTAAAATCCTACGAGCAGTACTTC
J gene: TRBJ1-5; D gene: NA; clone size: many; V gene: TRBV5-6; CDR3 protein: CASNNWGVQRNQPQHF; CDR3 DNA: TGTGCCAGCAACAATTGGGGGGTACAGCGAAATCAGCCCCAGCATTTT
J gene: TRBJ2-1; D gene: NA; clone size: NA; V gene: TRBV3-1; CDR3 protein: CASSQELAFSYNEQFF; CDR3 DNA: TGTGCCAGCAGCCAAGAACTAGCTTTCTCCTACAATGAGCAGTTCTTC
J gene: TRBJ2-1; D gene: TRBD2; clone size: NA; V gene: TRBV20-1; CDR3 protein: CSARYLRGGARQFF; CDR3 DNA: TGCAGTGCTAGATACTTGCGGGGGGGAGCGAGGCAGTTCTTC
J gene: TRBJ2-7; D gene: TRBD2; clone size: many; V gene: TRBV20-1; CDR3 protein: CSARSWTSGTTYEQYF; CDR3 DNA: TGCAGTGCTAGATCGTGGACTAGCGGGACCACCTACGAGCAGTACTTC
J gene: TRBJ2-5; D gene: NA; clone size: NA; V gene: TRBV12-3/TRBV12-4; CDR3 protein: CASSPKSWGRLGETQYF; CDR3 DNA: TGTGCCAGCAGCCCTAAATCATGGGGGCGGTTGGGAGAGACCCAGTACTTC
J gene: TRBJ2-1; D gene: NA; clone size: few; V gene: TRBV5-6; CDR3 protein: CASSSRVEQFF; CDR3 DNA: TGTGCCAGCAGCTCTAGGGTAGAGCAGTTCTTC
J gene: TRBJ1-5; D gene: NA; clone size: NA; V gene: TRBV3-1; CDR3 protein: CASSPVPDQPQHF; CDR3 DNA: TGTGCCAGCAGCCCCGTCCCTGATCAGCCCCAGCATTTT
J gene: TRBJ1-2; D gene: TRBD1; clone size: few; V gene: TRBV2; CDR3 protein: CASSSDRGSYTF; CDR3 DNA: TGTGCCAGCAGCTCGGACAGGGGAAGCTACACCTTC
J gene: TRBJ1-2; D gene: TRBD1; clone size: many; V gene: TRBV3-1; CDR3 protein: CASSTRDRVTKGYTF; CDR3 DNA: TGTGCCAGCAGCACCCGGGACAGGGTGACGAAAGGCTACACCTTC
J gene: TRBJ1-2; D gene: NA; clone size: many; V gene: TRBV9; CDR3 protein: CASSVSAWDSSNYGYTF; CDR3 DNA: TGTGCCAGCAGCGTTTCGGCGTGGGATTCGTCTAACTATGGCTACACCTTC
J gene: TRBJ1-5; D gene: NA; clone size: many; V gene: TRBV27; CDR3 protein: CASRRTEYSNQPQHF; CDR3 DNA: TGTGCCAGCAGGCGTACAGAGTATAGCAATCAGCCCCAGCATTTT
J gene: TRBJ2-7; D gene: NA; clone size: few; V gene: TRBV5-1; CDR3 protein: CASSFGVAYEQYF; CDR3 DNA: TGCGCCAGCAGCTTTGGGGTCGCCTACGAGCAGTACTTC
J gene: TRBJ2-3; D gene: NA; clone size: few; V gene: TRBV30; CDR3 protein: CAWNPPPGGPSTDTQYF; CDR3 DNA: TGTGCCTGGAACCCCCCCCCGGGGGGCCCTAGCACAGATACGCAGTATTTT
J gene: TRBJ2-7; D gene: NA; clone size: many; V gene: TRBV2; CDR3 protein: CASSDQNYEQYF; CDR3 DNA: TGTGCCAGCAGTGACCAAAATTACGAGCAGTACTTC
J gene: TRBJ2-2; D gene: TRBD2; clone size: many; V gene: TRBV18; CDR3 protein: CASSDPGTSGARTGELFF; CDR3 DNA: TGTGCCAGCTCAGACCCCGGGACTAGCGGTGCCCGCACCGGGGAGCTGTTTTTT
J gene: TRBJ2-3; D gene: TRBD1; clone size: many; V gene: TRBV6-1; CDR3 protein: CASSEGTGATDTQYF; CDR3 DNA: TGTGCCAGCAGTGAAGGGACAGGTGCGACAGATACGCAGTATTTT
J gene: TRBJ2-5; D gene: NA; clone size: many; V gene: TRBV20-1; CDR3 protein: CSTYSSGTFQETQYF; CDR3 DNA: TGCAGTACCTACTCCTCCGGGACTTTCCAAGAGACCCAGTACTTC
J gene: TRBJ2-5; D gene: TRBD2; clone size: many; V gene: TRBV3-1; CDR3 protein: CASSQDLPTSGAQETQYF; CDR3 DNA: TGTGCCAGCAGCCAAGATCTCCCGACTAGCGGAGCGCAAGAGACCCAGTACTTC
J gene: TRBJ2-7; D gene: NA; clone size: many; V gene: TRBV7-9; CDR3 protein: CASSSGRGLYF; CDR3 DNA: TGTGCCAGCAGCTCGGGGCGGGGGCTGTACTTC
J gene: TRBJ2-7; D gene: NA; clone size: many; V gene: TRBV27; CDR3 protein: CASSPIGTLLYEQYF; CDR3 DNA: TGTGCCAGCAGTCCCATCGGGACACTACTCTACGAGCAGTACTTC
J gene: TRBJ1-2; D gene: NA; clone size: many; V gene: TRBV24-1; CDR3 protein: CATSDGDGKANYGYTF; CDR3 DNA: TGTGCCACCAGTGATGGGGACGGTAAAGCTAACTATGGCTACACCTTC
J gene: TRBJ1-2; D gene: TRBD1; clone size: few; V gene: TRBV20-1; CDR3 protein: CSWYRDRGNYGYTF; CDR3 DNA: TGCAGCTGGTATCGGGACAGGGGTAACTATGGCTACACCTTC
J gene: TRBJ2-7; D gene: TRBD2; clone size: many; V gene: TRBV12-5; CDR3 protein: CASVSSGRASGRAYEQYF; CDR3 DNA: TGTGCTAGTGTTTCATCCGGCAGGGCTAGCGGGCGGGCCTACGAGCAGTACTTC
J gene: TRBJ2-3; D gene: TRBD2; clone size: many; V gene: TRBV30; CDR3 protein: CAWDSGSTDTQYF; CDR3 DNA: TGTGCCTGGGATAGCGGGAGCACAGATACGCAGTATTTT
J gene: TRBJ1-5; D gene: NA; clone size: many; V gene: TRBV6-1; CDR3 protein: CASSRTGHVNQPQHF; CDR3 DNA: TGTGCCAGCAGCCGAACGGGACACGTCAATCAGCCCCAGCATTTT
J gene: TRBJ1-5; D gene: NA; clone size: many; V gene: TRBV7-2; CDR3 protein: CASSLLTTQPQHF; CDR3 DNA: TGTGCCAGCAGCTTGTTGACCACTCAGCCCCAGCATTTT
J gene: TRBJ1-1; D gene: NA; clone size: few; V gene: TRBV19; CDR3 protein: CASSIDRQSFEAFF; CDR3 DNA: TGTGCCAGTAGTATAGATCGCCAGTCCTTTGAAGCTTTCTTT
J gene: TRBJ2-1; D gene: NA; clone size: NA; V gene: TRBV4-1; CDR3 protein: CASSPTKEGRETYNEQFF; CDR3 DNA: TGCGCCAGCAGCCCGACTAAGGAGGGCAGGGAAACCTACAATGAGCAGTTCTTC